The sequence of this T cell receptor beta chain was determined in a study of T cell responses to AZD1222 COVID-19 vaccine (TCRdb year 2021). Background on the whole study: AZD1222 recipients whose second dose came at about 4 weeks and those whose second dose came at about 12 weeks were combined into one group, since spike-specific TCR depth and breadth did not differ between the two schedules. TCR sequencing covered roughly 230 trial participants: nearly 210 given two doses of AZD1222 and 26 given two doses of MenACWY control vaccine. Trial participants were enrolled into age subgroups of 18-55, 56-69 and 70-plus years, which contained about 150, 27 and 61 TCR-sequenced participants, respectively. What the work shows at the level of the full study, not this receptor alone: Because no samples from the day 14 peak response were available, repertoires could be characterized only after the peak T cell response. Participants were mostly white British and included more females than males, and it was suggested by the authors that clonal diversity may have been underestimated. Conclusions about previously exposed vaccinees are limited, since just six AZD1222 recipients were seropositive for SARS-CoV-2 at baseline. The whole spike protein was spanned by vaccine-associated CD4 TCRs, and dominant responses were seen in regions 160-218 and 743-854. Spike-specific TCR breadth and depth rose significantly after two AZD1222 doses compared with day 0 and with MenACWY recipients. Reportedly, almost half of the unique spike-specific TCRs recognized epitopes lying outside the regions that are mutated in the B.1.351 and B.1.1.7 variants. The 56-69-year group was small, and its depth increase did not reach significance, likely because of low power.

In the paper's terms, the time point label means: baseline before first vaccination. The vaccinee samples were drawn from two UK trials, COV001 and COV002, one of which was a single-blind randomized controlled phase 2/3 trial testing AZD1222 (ChAdOx1 nCoV-19) in healthy adults. For TCRbeta chain sequencing, PBMC samples were collected from trial participants at day 0 and at day 28 after the second dose. A word on this clone: No cognate antigen has been identified for it. Qualities for individual bases were not recorded, and no much larger clone is one base off.

The CDR3 regions of human TCRbeta chains were subjected to immunosequencing. Concerning the study's data processing: TCRs in the repertoires were matched against a reference library of SARS-CoV-2-specific TCRs that had been generated with the MIRA antigen-specificity platform. Breadth meant the fraction of unique TCRs that were SARS-CoV-2-associated, whereas depth meant the fraction of total T cells that were SARS-CoV-2-associated. Using the MIRA data, every spike-specific TCR was mapped to the spike region that the TCR reacted to and assigned to either a CD4 or a CD8 class. Log10-transformed breadth and depth values were compared by one-way ANOVA with Sidak's multiple comparisons tests. This immuneACCESS table, as held by TCRdb, lists in-frame sequences with V and J called but not all clones. Of the missing ones, under half trace to an unresolved V gene in checked studies; the others have no known cause. V, J and clone size were drawn from that table, and D and trimming were deduced from the DNA. The table for this sample lists 75,000 to 95,000 clones; around nine tenths of them were counted only once. The ten largest account for 15% to 20% of the sample.

For this chain, trimming is 6 bases at the V end and 16 bases at the J end, and the number of junction bases without a gene match is 8. Via the germline V gene, CDR1 is KGHSH and CDR2 LQKENI. The CDR3 sequence holds 12 residues, the cysteine and phenylalanine included. The entry retains the CDR3 DNA only, 36 bases that are in frame from base 1. The receptor was derived from an adult in good health. The sequence links TRBV18 to TRBJ1-6, and TRBD1 matches 8 of the central bases. Sequenced here: peripheral blood, sampled on day 0 of AZD1222 vaccination. Here the CDR3 is given as CASSQDRDSLHF. The sequence in DNA is TGTGCCAGCTCTCAGGACAGGGATTCTCTCCACTTT.